This entry concerns a single T cell receptor beta chain. Its antigen is unknown. Isolated RNA was reverse transcribed into cDNA used as the sequencing template. The method was immunoSEQ multiplex PCR; TCRdb's version includes in-frame clones alone and lacks a portion of them. Here the sample spans more than 75,000 clones, roughly 41% being singletons. These data are taken from a study of CD8+ T cells in alopecia areata. Study as a whole: Twice a day, 5 to 10 mg of oral tofacitinib was administered to treated patients. The study's findings and limits: Scalp lesions, especially in alopecia totalis/universalis, had higher clonality than normal scalp.

The CDR3 runs 15 residues. Germline trimming cut 2 bases from V and 3 bases from J; bases unmatched to any gene: 4. The germline V gene encodes CDR1 SGHDT and CDR2 YYEEEE. Researchers gathered lesional scalp punch biopsies and peripheral blood from patients with alopecia areata. The researchers isolated CD4+ and CD8+ T cells from PBMCs by sorting. The sample was CD4+ T cells sorted from blood. The chain has TRBV5-6 and TRBJ2-7, with 11 bases fitting TRBD2. The TCR comes from a human donor with alopecia areata. The CDR3 DNA reads TGTGCCAGCAGCTTAGGGACTAGCGGAAACTACGAGCAGTACTTC. Its protein product is CASSLGTSGNYEQYF.